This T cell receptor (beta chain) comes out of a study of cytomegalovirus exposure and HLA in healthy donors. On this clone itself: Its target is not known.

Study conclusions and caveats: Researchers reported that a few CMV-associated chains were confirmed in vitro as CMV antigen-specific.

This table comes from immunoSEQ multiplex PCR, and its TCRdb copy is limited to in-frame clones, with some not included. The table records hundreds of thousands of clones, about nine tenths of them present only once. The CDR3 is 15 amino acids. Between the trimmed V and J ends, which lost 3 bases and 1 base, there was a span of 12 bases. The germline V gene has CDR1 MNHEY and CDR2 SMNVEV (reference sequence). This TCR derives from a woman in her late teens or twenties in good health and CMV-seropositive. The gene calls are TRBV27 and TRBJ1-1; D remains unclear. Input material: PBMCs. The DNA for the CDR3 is TGTGCCAGCAGTTTTGTCAGGTTCACGAACACTGAAGCTTTCTTT. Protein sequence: CASSFVRFTNTEAFF.